This T cell receptor (beta chain) emerged from a study of a mutant IDH1 vaccine in newly diagnosed glioma. Study background: Vaccine dosing followed radiotherapy by 4-6 weeks, or accompanied temozolomide cycles. Former treatment meant radiotherapy, temozolomide, or both; the majority had gotten both. A roughly 60% male, 37.5% female split and a mean age of roughly 37 years characterized treated patients.

The table came from immunoSEQ multiplex PCR; TCRdb's copy has only in-frame clones and leaves some out. The sample has 45,000 to 55,000 clones, 65% to 80% seen once. With respect to this clone: Its matching antigen is unknown.

Time point noted: week 35, safety follow-up. Every vaccination contained 300 ug of the mutant IDH1 20-mer peptide and was paired with topical imiquimod. New WHO grade 3 or 4 astrocytomas that were IDH1-mutant and ATRX-lost occurred in the donors. CDR1 is SNHLY and CDR2 is FYNNEI in the germline V gene. V lost 4 bases and J lost 3; bases outside the gene matches: 2. The CDR3 sequence is 16 residues long. The source material was PBMCs, sampled from a glioma patient whose treatment included an IDH1 peptide vaccine. The rearrangement uses TRBV2 and TRBJ2-5, with 16 bases fitting TRBD2. The source of this sequence is a middle-aged man with glioma. CDR3 DNA: TGTGCCAGCAGTGCAGGGACTAGCGGGGGGGAAGAGACCCAGTACTTC. Protein: CASSAGTSGGEETQYF.